This TCR beta chain appears in the sequencing data of a study of blood T cells in healthy people across ages. Together with a sample-barcoded 5' primer, a J-beta primer mix was included in a second PCR lasting about 6 to 11 cycles. TCRdb called the 5' RACE reads again in MiXCR, with one record for every CDR3 protein. The sample lists 600,000 to 1,000,000 distinct CDR3 sequences; roughly 25% were seen once. V dropped 2 bases and J dropped 11 bases, with 22 bases sitting between them. The CDR3 loop spans 15 amino acids. Germline CDR1 and CDR2: GTSNPN and SVGIG (reference sequence). These sequences were also reported in another study, on T cells of mothers and their children.

The TCR sequence derives from a boy between 10 and 17 years old in good health. The genes are TRBV30 and TRBJ1-5; possibly TRBD1 for D (5 bases). Material for sequencing was blood. This CDR3 is CAWSPGRDLVGAQHF. Here the CDR3 DNA reads TGTGCCTGGAGTCCCGGTCGGGACTTAGTCGGGGCCCAGCATTTT.